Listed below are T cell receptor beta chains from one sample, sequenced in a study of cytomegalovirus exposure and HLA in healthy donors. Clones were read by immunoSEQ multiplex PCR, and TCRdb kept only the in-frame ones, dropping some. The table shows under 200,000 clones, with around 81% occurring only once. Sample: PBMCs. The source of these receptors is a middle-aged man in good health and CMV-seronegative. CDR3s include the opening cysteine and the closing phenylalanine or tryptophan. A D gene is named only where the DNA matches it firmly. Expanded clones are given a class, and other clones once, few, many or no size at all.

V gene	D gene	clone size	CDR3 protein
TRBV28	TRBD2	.	CASSLTSGRSREQYF
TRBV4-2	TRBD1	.	CASSLGTVNEQFF
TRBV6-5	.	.	CASSLDSITDTQYF
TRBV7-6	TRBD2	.	CASSLGPTSGMHIQYF
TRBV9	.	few	CASSVGQGSTDTQYF
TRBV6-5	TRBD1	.	CASSFRDRGHYEQYF
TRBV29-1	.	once	CSVFGVETDTEAFF
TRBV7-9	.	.	CASSSSGGSTDTQYF
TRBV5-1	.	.	CASSLLGDTQYF
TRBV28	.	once	CASSSARRGILNEKLFF
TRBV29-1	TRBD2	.	CSGRLAGLSDTQYF
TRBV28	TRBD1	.	CASSLWRTGLGGYTF
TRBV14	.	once	CASGPGGANVLTF
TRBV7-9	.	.	CTSSLGGSGDEQYF
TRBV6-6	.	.	CASSYRLRDTGELFF
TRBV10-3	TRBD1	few	CAIKTGDSPLHF
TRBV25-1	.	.	CASSEARYSGYTF
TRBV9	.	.	CASSVSRRRDTQYF
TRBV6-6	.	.	CASGDRGGGPLDEQFF
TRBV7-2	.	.	CASSLVRGGLSGANVLTF
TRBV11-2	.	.	CASSLGGPMGGYTF
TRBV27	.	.	CASRLTGSGEKLFF
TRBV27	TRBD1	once	CASSPDRGRVNEQFF
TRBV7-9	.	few	CASSRQQETQYF
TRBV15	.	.	CATSSWTGTTNEKLFF
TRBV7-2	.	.	CASSWRNSPLHF
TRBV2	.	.	CASTRGRYGYTF
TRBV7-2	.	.	CASSLTGQPITEAFF
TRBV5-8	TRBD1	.	CASSWGDSRAYGYTF
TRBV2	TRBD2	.	CASSDSGTYSYEQYF
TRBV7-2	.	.	CASSARLRVLW
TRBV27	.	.	CASSPSFYNEQFF
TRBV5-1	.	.	CASSLGNGDSNQPQHF
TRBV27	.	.	CASSLTSTDTQYF
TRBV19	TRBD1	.	CASSWPGQGNGAFF
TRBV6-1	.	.	CASTGQLMNTEAFF
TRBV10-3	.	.	CAISATTATILGELFF
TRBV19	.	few	CASSIDLRITQPQHF
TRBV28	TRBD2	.	CASTSGDSYEQYF
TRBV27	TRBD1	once	CASSPRAQGVYQPQHF
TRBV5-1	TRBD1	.	CASSAGQGSKAFF
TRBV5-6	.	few	CASSWAGTKETQYF
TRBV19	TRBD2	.	CASSPTSGRITGELFF
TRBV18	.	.	CASSPNTGVQETQYF
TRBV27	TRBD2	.	CASSVAGPPYNEQFF
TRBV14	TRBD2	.	CASRLAGANEQFF